The rows below give T cell receptor beta chains drawn from one sample of a study of T cell repertoires in cytomegalovirus infection. TCRdb called the reads again in MiXCR, with one record for every CDR3 protein. This sample has approximately 600,000 distinct CDR3 sequences; over 35% occur once, and the top ten carry about 48%. Their antigens are not known. Here the sequenced sample was cultured PBMCs, taken from culture after CMV antigen stimulation. Receptors originate from a human donor in good health (CMV status not recorded). Some clones in this sample may be carry-over from other donors' samples. Each CDR3 is given with its conserved first and last residue. The D gene is left open where the match is weak. Clone size, where shown, is once, few, many, or a class for clones that have expanded.

clone size	D gene	V gene	J gene	CDR3 DNA	CDR3 protein
-	TRBD1	TRBV4-1	TRBJ1-1	TGCGCCAGCAGCCAAACGTCCGGGACAGCGAACACTGAAGCTTTCTTT	CASSQTSGTANTEAFF
-	-	TRBV11-2	TRBJ2-3	TGTGCCAGCAGTTGGTCTACCGGAAGCACAGATACGCAGTATTTT	CASSWSTGSTDTQYF
few	-	TRBV6-6	TRBJ2-3	TGTGCCAGCAGTTACTCGAGGCTAGCGAGCACAGATACGCAGTATTTT	CASSYSRLASTDTQYF
-	-	TRBV7-9	TRBJ2-5	TGTGCCAGCAGCCAACAGCAAGAGACCCAGTACTTC	CASSQQQETQYF
-	-	TRBV20-1	TRBJ1-5	TGCAGTGCTAGAGAGGGTTATAGCAATCAGCCCCAGCATTTT	CSAREGYSNQPQHF
many	-	TRBV7-2	TRBJ2-3	TGTGCCAGCAGCAGGAGCGGGGATACGCAGTATTTT	CASSRSGDTQYF
-	-	TRBV10-3	TRBJ2-2	TGTGCCATTGCTACAGGGAAGGCCGGGGAGCTGTTTTTT	CAIATGKAGELFF
-	TRBD2	TRBV6-1	TRBJ2-1	TGTGCCAGCATTGAACTAGCGGGGGGCTTCAATGAGCAGTTCTTC	CASIELAGGFNEQFF
-	-	TRBV6-5	TRBJ1-5	TGTGCCAGCAGTTACTCAGGCAGTGGGTGGCCCCAGCATTTT	CASSYSGSGWPQHF
-	-	TRBV5-6	TRBJ1-1	TGTGCCAGCAGCTTGGGGGTCAGGGAGTCTGAAGCTTTCTTT	CASSLGVRESEAFF
-	TRBD2	TRBV11-2	TRBJ2-1	TGTGCCAGCAGCTTAGTCTGGCGGGAGGGCAGGTATGAGCAGTTCTTC	CASSLVWREGRYEQFF
few	-	TRBV7-2	TRBJ2-1	TGTGCCAGCAGCGCTCAGCGGACAGAGCAGTTCTTC	CASSAQRTEQFF
many	-	TRBV7-2	TRBJ2-3	TGTGCCAGCAGTTCGATCCCGGAATGGTCGCAGTATTTT	CASSSIPEWSQYF
few	TRBD1	TRBV11-3	TRBJ1-1	TGTGCCAGCAGCTTGACAGGGATACCTAACACTGAAGCTTTCTTT	CASSLTGIPNTEAFF
-	TRBD2	TRBV6-2/TRBV6-3	TRBJ2-7	TGTGCCAGCAGTTACGCGCGACCGGGAGGGATCTCCTACGAGCAGTACTTC	CASSYARPGGISYEQYF
-	-	TRBV18	TRBJ1-6	TGTGCCAGCTCACCATCTGGGGCCTATTCACCCCTCCACTTT	CASSPSGAYSPLHF
few	-	TRBV5-1	TRBJ2-1	TGCGCCAGCAGCTGGGGGCGAGGGGAGCAGTTCTTC	CASSWGRGEQFF
-	TRBD1	TRBV7-8	TRBJ2-7	TGTGCCAGCAGCTTACTTCCGGACAGGGTGAAGTGGGGCGAGCAGTACTTC	CASSLLPDRVKWGEQYF
-	TRBD1	TRBV6-1	TRBJ2-5	TGTGCCAGCAGCTATGGACAGGGTGATTTTGAGACCCAGTACTTC	CASSYGQGDFETQYF
-	TRBD1	TRBV20-1	TRBJ2-1	TGCAGTGCAAGACAGGGGGTCTCCCCCTATGAGTTCTTC	CSARQGVSPYEFF
-	TRBD1	TRBV12-3/TRBV12-4	TRBJ2-7	TGTGCCAGCAGTTGGGGCGTGGGCAGGGGGACCCTAACCATCTACGAGCAGTACTTC	CASSWGVGRGTLTIYEQYF
few	-	TRBV7-9	TRBJ1-1	TGTGCCAGCAGCAGCGGACAAGAAGCTTTCTTT	CASSSGQEAFF
-	-	TRBV5-6	TRBJ2-1	TGTGCCAGCAGCTTGCTGGGGTCGGGAGTGATCTACAATGAGCAGTTCTTC	CASSLLGSGVIYNEQFF
-	TRBD2	TRBV7-6	TRBJ2-3	TGTGCCAGCAGCTTAGTAGGAGGGGTGGTAGCGGGGGCCATTGGTACGCAGTATTTT	CASSLVGGVVAGAIGTQYF
-	TRBD2	TRBV7-2	TRBJ2-2	TGTGCCAGCAGCTTGGGAGGGCCGGGCACCGGGGAGCTGTTTTTT	CASSLGGPGTGELFF
few	-	TRBV28	TRBJ1-2	TGTGCCAGCAGTAAACACCCAGGGAACGCGCTTTATGGCTACACCTTC	CASSKHPGNALYGYTF
many	-	TRBV7-2	TRBJ2-5	TGTGCCAGCAGCCCGCAATCGAGCCAAGAGACCCAGTACTTC	CASSPQSSQETQYF
once	TRBD2	TRBV3-1	TRBJ2-2	TGTGCCAGCAGCCAAGGACTAGCTTTGAGCGAGCTGTTTTTT	CASSQGLALSELFF
-	TRBD1	TRBV2	TRBJ2-7	TGTGCCAGCAGAGCGACAGGGGGGACCTACGAGCAGTACTTC	CASRATGGTYEQYF
-	-	TRBV2	TRBJ1-2	TGTGCCAGCAGGCCAGGGCCCTATGGCTACACCTTC	CASRPGPYGYTF
-	-	TRBV19	TRBJ1-1	TGTGCCAGTAGTAATCAGAGGAACACTGAAGCTTTCTTT	CASSNQRNTEAFF
-	TRBD2	TRBV7-6	TRBJ2-7	TGTGCCAGCAGCTCAACTACCGGGACTAGCGTCTCCTACGAGCAGTACTTC	CASSSTTGTSVSYEQYF
many	-	TRBV10-3	TRBJ2-7	TGTGCCATTTCACAGGGCTACGAGCAGTACTTC	CAISQGYEQYF
-	-	TRBV11-2	TRBJ1-6	TGTGCCAGCAGCCCCGTCGGGGCAGATAATTCACCCCTCCACTTT	CASSPVGADNSPLHF
-	-	TRBV6-1	TRBJ1-2	TGTGCCAGCAGTCCACGGATTTCTTCGGGTCTTTACGGCTACACCTTC	CASSPRISSGLYGYTF
-	-	TRBV11-2	TRBJ2-1	TGTGCCAGCAGCTCCCCGAGGGGCAGAGGCGAGCAGTTCTTC	CASSSPRGRGEQFF
-	-	TRBV6-6	TRBJ1-5	TGTGCCAGCACCGCGGGGAACAATCAGCCCCAGCATTTT	CASTAGNNQPQHF
few	-	TRBV9	TRBJ2-5	TGTGCCAGCAGCGTCTCCTTGGGGCTGGTAGAGACCCAGTACTTC	CASSVSLGLVETQYF
-	TRBD2	TRBV6-1	TRBJ2-1	TGTGCCAGCAGGCTGAAGGGACTAGCGGCCTACAATGAGCAGTTCTTC	CASRLKGLAAYNEQFF
-	-	TRBV28	TRBJ1-6	TGTGCCAGCAGTTCGTCCCAAAGGGCCCTCCACTTT	CASSSSQRALHF
-	TRBD1	TRBV5-5	TRBJ2-7	TGTGCCAGCAGCCCGACTGACAGGGACTCCTACGAGCAGTACTTC	CASSPTDRDSYEQYF
few	TRBD2	TRBV6-1	TRBJ2-3	TGTGCCAGCAGTTCCCACCGGACTAGCACCGCAGATACGCAGTATTTT	CASSSHRTSTADTQYF
few	-	TRBV20-1	TRBJ2-3	TGCAGTGCTAAGGGTAGTGGGCAAAAGCAGTATTTT	CSAKGSGQKQYF
-	-	TRBV30	TRBJ1-1	TGTGCCTGGACCTTCAACACTGAAGCTTTCTTT	CAWTFNTEAFF
-	TRBD1	TRBV20-1	TRBJ1-2	TGCAGTGCTCCCCGACAGGGTGGCGGCTACACCTTC	CSAPRQGGGYTF
few	TRBD2	TRBV6-2/TRBV6-3	TRBJ2-3	TGTGCCAGCAGTTACTCGGGGGGGGGAGATACGCAGTATTTT	CASSYSGGGDTQYF
many	-	TRBV7-8	TRBJ1-1	TGTGCCAGCAGCTCGGAAGCCGGGCTCGCCACTGAAGCTTTCTTT	CASSSEAGLATEAFF
-	-	TRBV20-1	TRBJ2-3	TGCAGTGCTAGAGAATCCCAGCGGCGCAGCACAGATACGCAGTATTTT	CSARESQRRSTDTQYF
-	TRBD1	TRBV12-3/TRBV12-4	TRBJ1-4	TGTGCCAGCATGCGGTCGGCAGGGGGGACTAATGAAAAACTGTTTTTT	CASMRSAGGTNEKLFF
-	TRBD1	TRBV5-6	TRBJ2-7	TGTGCCAGCCGAATCCAGGGCGCCCGGGACAGGGGGACCTACGAGCAGTACTTC	CASRIQGARDRGTYEQYF
few	TRBD1	TRBV7-2	TRBJ2-1	TGTGCCAGCAGCCGTCCCGGGACAGGGAGGGGTCCCTACAATGAGCAGTTCTTC	CASSRPGTGRGPYNEQFF
-	-	TRBV6-5	TRBJ1-1	TGTGCCAGCAGTTACGCGCAGGGCACTGAAGCTTTCTTT	CASSYAQGTEAFF
-	-	TRBV2	TRBJ1-2	TGTGCCAGCAGTGAGGACATGGGCTACGGCTACACCTTC	CASSEDMGYGYTF
few	-	TRBV20-1	TRBJ2-1	TGCAGTGCTAACCCATGGGCTAGCCCTTACAATGAGCAGTTCTTC	CSANPWASPYNEQFF
few	TRBD2	TRBV12-5	TRBJ2-5	TGTGCTAGTGGGAGGACTAGCGGGAGGGCTCCACGGGAAACCCAGTACTTC	CASGRTSGRAPRETQYF